This T cell receptor beta chain was identified during a study of siplizumab effects on memory and regulatory T cells. This table comes from immunoSEQ multiplex PCR, and its TCRdb copy is limited to in-frame clones, with some not included. The table includes approximately 50,000 clones, 93% detected once. The clonotype originates from a human donor in good health. Sequencing used CD8+ T cells sorted from blood.

DNA for the CDR3: TGTGCCAGCAGTTTACCTAGACTAGCGGGAGGGCCTTTGCATGAGCAGTTCTTC. Protein product: CASSLPRLAGGPLHEQFF. This chain uses TRBV27 with TRBJ2-1; 14 bases are shared with TRBD2. Per the germline V gene, CDR1 is MNHEY and CDR2 is SMNVEV (reference sequence). This CDR3 is 18 amino acids long. The trim removed 2 bases at V and 8 bases at J, leaving 11 bases unmatched.